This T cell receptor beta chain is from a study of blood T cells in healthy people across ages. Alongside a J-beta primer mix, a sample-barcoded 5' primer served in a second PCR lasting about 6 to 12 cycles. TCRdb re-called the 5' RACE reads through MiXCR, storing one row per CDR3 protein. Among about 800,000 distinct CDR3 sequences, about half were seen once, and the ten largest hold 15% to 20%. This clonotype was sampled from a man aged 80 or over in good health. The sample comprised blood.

The DNA for the CDR3 is TGTGCCAGCAGCTTAGACGGGACCCACACAGATACGCAGTATTTT. Its protein product is CASSLDGTHTDTQYF. This chain joins TRBV7-3 and TRBJ2-3, with D perhaps given as TRBD1 or TRBD2 (5 bases each). Germline assignment: CDR1 SGHTA and CDR2 FQGTGA. Trimming shortened V by 2 bases and J by 2 bases, and 11 bases separated the two germline ends. The CDR3 runs to 15 residues.